This T cell receptor (beta chain) comes out of a study of blood T cell repertoires in COVID-19. Assay: immunoSEQ multiplex PCR; the TCRdb copy retains only in-frame clones and omits some. The sample has 220,000 or so clones, around 91% seen once; the top ten hold roughly 16%. Individuals drawn from under 30 US areas were roughly 18 to 89 years old. The CDR3 covers 16 residues. With 0 bases clipped from V and 5 bases from J, the junction kept 4 bases outside the gene matches. Germline assignment: CDR1 MGHRA and CDR2 YSYEKL. The sample was PBMCs or T cells enriched from blood (not recorded which). This clonotype was sampled from a man aged 25 to 45 who had been exposed to COVID-19. The chain is built from TRBV4-1 and TRBJ1-6; TRBD1 matches at 7 bases. This CDR3 reads CASSQDPGQNNSPLHF. The CDR3, as DNA: TGCGCCAGCAGCCAAGATCCGGGACAGAATAATTCACCCCTCCACTTT.